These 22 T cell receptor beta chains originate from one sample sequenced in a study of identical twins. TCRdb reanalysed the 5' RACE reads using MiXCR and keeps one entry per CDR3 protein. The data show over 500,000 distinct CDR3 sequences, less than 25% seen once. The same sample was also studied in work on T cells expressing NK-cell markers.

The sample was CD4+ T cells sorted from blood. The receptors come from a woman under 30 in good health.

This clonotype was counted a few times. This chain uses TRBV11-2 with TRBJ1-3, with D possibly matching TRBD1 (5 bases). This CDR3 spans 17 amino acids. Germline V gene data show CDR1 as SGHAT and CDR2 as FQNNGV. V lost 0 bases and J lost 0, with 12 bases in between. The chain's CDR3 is CASSLERGSTSGNTIYF. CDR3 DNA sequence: TGTGCCAGCAGCTTAGAACGGGGGTCGACCTCTGGAAACACCATATATTTT.

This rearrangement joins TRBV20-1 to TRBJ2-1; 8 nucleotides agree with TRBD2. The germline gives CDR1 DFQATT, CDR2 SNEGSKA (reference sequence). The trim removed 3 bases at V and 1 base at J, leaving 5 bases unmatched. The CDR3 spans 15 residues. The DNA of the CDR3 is TGCAGTGCTAGCGGGAGGGCCCAGTCCTACAATGAGCAGTTCTTC. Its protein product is CSASGRAQSYNEQFF.

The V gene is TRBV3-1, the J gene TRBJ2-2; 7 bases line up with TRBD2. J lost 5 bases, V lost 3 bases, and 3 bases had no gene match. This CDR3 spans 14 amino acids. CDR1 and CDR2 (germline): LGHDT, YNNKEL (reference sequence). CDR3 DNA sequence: TGTGCCAGCAGCCAGGCGGGAGTGACCGGGGAGCTGTTTTTT. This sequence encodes CASSQAGVTGELFF.

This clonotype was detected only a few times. The CDR3 sequence is CASSPPLAGVETQYF. CDR3 bases: TGTGCCAGCAGTCCTCCACTAGCGGGAGTTGAGACCCAGTACTTC. The V gene is TRBV6-1, the J gene TRBJ2-5, with 11 bases matching TRBD2. V gave up 5 bases and J gave up 5 bases; unmatched junction bases: 7. CDR1 is MNHNS, CDR2 SASEGT, per germline. CDR3 length equals 15 residues.

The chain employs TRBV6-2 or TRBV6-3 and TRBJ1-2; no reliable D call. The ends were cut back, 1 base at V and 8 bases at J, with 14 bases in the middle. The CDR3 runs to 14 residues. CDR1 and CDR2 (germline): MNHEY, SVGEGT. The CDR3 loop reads CASSYFLRTEGYTF. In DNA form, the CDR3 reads TGTGCCAGCAGTTACTTCCTGCGGACGGAGGGCTACACCTTC.

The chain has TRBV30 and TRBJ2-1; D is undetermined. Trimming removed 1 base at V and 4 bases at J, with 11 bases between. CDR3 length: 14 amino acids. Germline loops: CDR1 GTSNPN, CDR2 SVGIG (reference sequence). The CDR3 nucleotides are TGTGCCTGGAGTGCCACGGGCCAGTACAATGAGCAGTTCTTC. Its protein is CAWSATGQYNEQFF. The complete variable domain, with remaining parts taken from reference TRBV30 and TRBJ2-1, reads SQTIHQWPATLVQPVGSPLSLECTVEGTSNPNLYWYRQAAGRGLQLLFYSVGIGQISSEVPQNLSASRPQDRQFILSSKKLLLSDSGFYLCAWSATGQYNEQFFGPGTRLTVL.

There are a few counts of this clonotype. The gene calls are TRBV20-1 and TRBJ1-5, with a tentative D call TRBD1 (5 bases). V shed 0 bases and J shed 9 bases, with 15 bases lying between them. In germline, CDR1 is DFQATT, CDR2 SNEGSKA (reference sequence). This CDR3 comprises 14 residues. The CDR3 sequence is CSAREWGGGLPQHF. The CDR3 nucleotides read TGCAGTGCTAGAGAATGGGGCGGGGGACTGCCCCAGCATTTT.

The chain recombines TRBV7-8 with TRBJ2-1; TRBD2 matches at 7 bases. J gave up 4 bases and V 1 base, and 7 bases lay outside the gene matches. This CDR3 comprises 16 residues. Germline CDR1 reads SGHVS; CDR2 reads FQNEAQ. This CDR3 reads CASSLEERGYYNEQFF. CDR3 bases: TGTGCCAGCAGCTTAGAAGAGCGGGGCTATTACAATGAGCAGTTCTTC.

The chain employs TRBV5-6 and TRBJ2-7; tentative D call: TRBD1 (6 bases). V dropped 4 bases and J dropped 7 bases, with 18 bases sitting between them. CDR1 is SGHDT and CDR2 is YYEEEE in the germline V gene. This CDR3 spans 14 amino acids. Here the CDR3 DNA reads TGTGCCAGCAGCACCGGGACACATCTTTGGGAGCAGTACTTC. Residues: CASSTGTHLWEQYF.

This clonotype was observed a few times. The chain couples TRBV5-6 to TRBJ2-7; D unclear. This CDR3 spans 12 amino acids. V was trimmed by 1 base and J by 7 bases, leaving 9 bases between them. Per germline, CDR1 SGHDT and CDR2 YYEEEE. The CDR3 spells CASSLPQKEQYF. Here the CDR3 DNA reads TGTGCCAGCAGCTTGCCACAAAAGGAGCAGTACTTC.

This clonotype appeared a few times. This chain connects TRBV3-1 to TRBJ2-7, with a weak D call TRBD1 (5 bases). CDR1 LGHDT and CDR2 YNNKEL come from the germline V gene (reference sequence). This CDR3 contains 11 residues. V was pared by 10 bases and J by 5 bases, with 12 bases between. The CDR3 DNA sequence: TGTGCCACCCTAGGGGAAAACGAGCAGTACTTC. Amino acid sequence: CATLGENEQYF.

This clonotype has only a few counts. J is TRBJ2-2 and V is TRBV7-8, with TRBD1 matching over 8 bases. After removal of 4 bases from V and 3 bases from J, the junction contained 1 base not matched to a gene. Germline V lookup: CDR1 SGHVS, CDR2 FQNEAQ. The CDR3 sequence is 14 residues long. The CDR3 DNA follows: TGTGCCAGCAGCTGGGGACAGGACACCGGGGAGCTGTTTTTT. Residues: CASSWGQDTGELFF.

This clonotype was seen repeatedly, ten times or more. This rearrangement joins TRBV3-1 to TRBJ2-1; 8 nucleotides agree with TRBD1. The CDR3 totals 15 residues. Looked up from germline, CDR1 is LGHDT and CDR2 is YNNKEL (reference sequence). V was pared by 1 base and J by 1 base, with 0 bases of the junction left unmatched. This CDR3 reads CASSQGQGSYNEQFF. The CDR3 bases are TGTGCCAGCAGCCAAGGACAGGGGTCCTACAATGAGCAGTTCTTC.

The CDR3 reads CASSLAREGTPMRGEQYF. In DNA form, the CDR3 reads TGCGCCAGCAGCTTGGCCCGGGAGGGGACACCAATGAGGGGCGAGCAGTACTTC. The genes are TRBV5-1 and TRBJ2-7; 8 nucleotides align to TRBD2. This CDR3 is built from 18 residues. V was pared by 0 bases and J by 6 bases, with 17 bases of the junction left unmatched. Germline-derived CDR1 and CDR2 are SGHRS and YFSETQ.

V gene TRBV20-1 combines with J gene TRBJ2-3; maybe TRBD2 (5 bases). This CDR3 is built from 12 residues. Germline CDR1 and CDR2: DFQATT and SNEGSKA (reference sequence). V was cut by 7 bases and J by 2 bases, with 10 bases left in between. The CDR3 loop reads CSVSGVTDTQYF. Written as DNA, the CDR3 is TGCAGTGTCAGCGGAGTCACAGATACGCAGTATTTT.

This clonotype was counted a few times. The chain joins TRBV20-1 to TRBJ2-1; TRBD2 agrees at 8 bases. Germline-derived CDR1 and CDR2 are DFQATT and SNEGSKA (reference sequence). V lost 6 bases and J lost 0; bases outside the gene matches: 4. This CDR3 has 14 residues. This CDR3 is CSAGSGSSYNEQFF. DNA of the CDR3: TGCAGTGCCGGAAGCGGGAGCTCCTACAATGAGCAGTTCTTC.

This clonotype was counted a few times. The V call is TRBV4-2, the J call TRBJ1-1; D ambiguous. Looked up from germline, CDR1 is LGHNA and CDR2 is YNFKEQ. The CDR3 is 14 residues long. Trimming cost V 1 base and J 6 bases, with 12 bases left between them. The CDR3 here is CASSQGDKVAEAFF. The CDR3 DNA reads TGTGCCAGCAGCCAAGGCGACAAGGTCGCTGAAGCTTTCTTT.

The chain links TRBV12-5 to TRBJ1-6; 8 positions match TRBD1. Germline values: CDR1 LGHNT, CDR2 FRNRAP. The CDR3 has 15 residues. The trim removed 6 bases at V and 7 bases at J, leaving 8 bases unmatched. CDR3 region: CASGPGTGRNSPLHF. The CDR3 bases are TGTGCTAGTGGCCCCGGGACAGGCAGAAATTCACCCCTCCACTTT.

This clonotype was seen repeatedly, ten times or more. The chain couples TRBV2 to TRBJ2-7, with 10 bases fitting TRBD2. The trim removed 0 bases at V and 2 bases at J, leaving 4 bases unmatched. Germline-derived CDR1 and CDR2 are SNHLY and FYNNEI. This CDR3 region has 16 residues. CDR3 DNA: TGTGCCAGCAGTGAAGCCCCAAGCGGGGGGGCCTACGAGCAGTACTTC. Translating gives CASSEAPSGGAYEQYF.

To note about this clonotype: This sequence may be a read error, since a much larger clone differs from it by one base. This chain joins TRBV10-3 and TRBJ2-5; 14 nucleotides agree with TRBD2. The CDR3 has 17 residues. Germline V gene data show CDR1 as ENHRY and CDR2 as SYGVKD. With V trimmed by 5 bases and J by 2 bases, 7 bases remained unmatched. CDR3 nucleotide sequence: TGTGCCATCAGTCTCGGGACTAGCGGGAGAACTCAAGAGACCCAGTACTTC. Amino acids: CAISLGTSGRTQETQYF.

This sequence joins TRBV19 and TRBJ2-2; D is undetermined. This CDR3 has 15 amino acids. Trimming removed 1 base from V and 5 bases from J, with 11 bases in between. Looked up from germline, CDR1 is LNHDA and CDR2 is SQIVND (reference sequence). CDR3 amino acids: CASSIATMGTGELFF. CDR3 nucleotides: TGTGCCAGTAGTATAGCAACCATGGGGACCGGGGAGCTGTTTTTT. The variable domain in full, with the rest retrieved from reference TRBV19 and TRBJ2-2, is DGGITQSPKYLFRKEGQNVTLSCEQNLNHDAMYWYRQDPGQGLRLIYYSQIVNDFQKGDIAEGYSVSREKKESFPLTVTSAQKNPTAFYLCASSIATMGTGELFFGEGSRLTVL.

The CDR3 region has the DNA TGTGCCAGCAGTTTAACTCTTCTAGCGGGAGTGAGAAACATTCAGTACTTC. It translates to CASSLTLLAGVRNIQYF. The chain employs TRBV12-3 or TRBV12-4 and TRBJ2-4; TRBD2 aligns across 10 bases. Trimming cost V 2 bases and J 6 bases; bases outside gene matches: 10. This CDR3 has 17 residues.